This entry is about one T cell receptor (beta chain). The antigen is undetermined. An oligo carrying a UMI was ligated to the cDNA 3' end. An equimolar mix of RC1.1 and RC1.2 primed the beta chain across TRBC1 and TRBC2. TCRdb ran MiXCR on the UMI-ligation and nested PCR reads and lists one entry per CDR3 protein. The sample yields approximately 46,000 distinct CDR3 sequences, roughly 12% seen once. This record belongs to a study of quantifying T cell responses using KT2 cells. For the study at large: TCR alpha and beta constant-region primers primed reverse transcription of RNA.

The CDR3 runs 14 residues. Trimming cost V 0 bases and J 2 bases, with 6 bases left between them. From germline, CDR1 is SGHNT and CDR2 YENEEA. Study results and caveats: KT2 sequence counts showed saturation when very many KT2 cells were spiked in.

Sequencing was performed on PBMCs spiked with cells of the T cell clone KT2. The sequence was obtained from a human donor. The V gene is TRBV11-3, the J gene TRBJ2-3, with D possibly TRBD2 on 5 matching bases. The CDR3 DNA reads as TGTGCCAGCAGCTTAGACGGGAACACAGATACGCAGTATTTT. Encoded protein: CASSLDGNTDTQYF.